This TCR beta chain was obtained from a study of Graves' ophthalmopathy and Graves' hyperthyroidism. Across the study: Peripheral blood was obtained at first diagnosis, ahead of any treatment. Whole-study findings and limits: Most expanded clonotypes from thyroid (those above 0.001 frequency) were also found in blood.

This clonotype was observed at least ten times. Its antigen is currently unknown. Transcripts of RNA were the source for amplifying TCR beta CDR3 regions. Investigators did first-round RT-PCR with HTBI primers, then second-round multiplex PCR. MiXCR, applied by TCRdb to the multiplex PCR reads, yields one record per CDR3 protein. The sample records 300,000 or so distinct CDR3 sequences, roughly a sixth being singletons. V lost 2 bases and J 4 bases, leaving 11 bases between the germline ends. CDR1 is MNHNS, CDR2 SASEGT, per germline. The length of the CDR3 is 14 residues. The sequencing sample was made of peripheral blood. The rearrangement uses TRBV6-1 and TRBJ1-1; D not resolved. This TCR was sampled from an adult man with Graves' ophthalmopathy. The DNA for the CDR3 is TGTGCCAGCAGTGAAACGTTAGGGAGCACTGAAGCTTTCTTT. Translated: CASSETLGSTEAFF.